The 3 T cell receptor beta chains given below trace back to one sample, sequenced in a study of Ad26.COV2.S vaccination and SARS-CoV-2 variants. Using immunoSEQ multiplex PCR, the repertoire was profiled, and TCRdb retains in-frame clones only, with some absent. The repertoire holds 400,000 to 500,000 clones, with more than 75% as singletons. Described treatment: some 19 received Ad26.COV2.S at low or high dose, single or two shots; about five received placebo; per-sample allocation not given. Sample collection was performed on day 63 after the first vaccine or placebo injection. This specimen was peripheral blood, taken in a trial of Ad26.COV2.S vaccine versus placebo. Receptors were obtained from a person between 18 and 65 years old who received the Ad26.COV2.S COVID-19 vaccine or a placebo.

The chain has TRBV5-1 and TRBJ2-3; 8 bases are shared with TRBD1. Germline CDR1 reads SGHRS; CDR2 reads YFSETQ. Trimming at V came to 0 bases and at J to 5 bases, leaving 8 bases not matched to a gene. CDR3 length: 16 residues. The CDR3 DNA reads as TGCGCCAGCAGCTTGGCCCTTCAGGGGGCGATAGATACGCAGTATTTT. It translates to CASSLALQGAIDTQYF.

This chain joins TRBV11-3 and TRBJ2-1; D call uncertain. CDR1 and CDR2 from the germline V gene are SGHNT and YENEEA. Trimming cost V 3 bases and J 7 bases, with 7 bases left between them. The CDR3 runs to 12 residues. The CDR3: CASSFRTNEQFF. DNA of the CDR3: TGTGCCAGCAGCTTCCGCACGAATGAGCAGTTCTTC. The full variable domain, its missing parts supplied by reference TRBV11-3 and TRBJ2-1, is EAGVVQSPRYKIIEKKQPVAFWCNPISGHNTLYWYLQNLGQGPELLIRYENEEAVDDSQLPKDRFSAERLKGVDSTLKIQPAELGDSAVYLCASSFRTNEQFFGPGTRLTVL.

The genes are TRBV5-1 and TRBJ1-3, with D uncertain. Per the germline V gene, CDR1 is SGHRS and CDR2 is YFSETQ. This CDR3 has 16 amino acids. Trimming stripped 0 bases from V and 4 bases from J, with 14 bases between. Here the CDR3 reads CASSLAAIGTGNTIYF. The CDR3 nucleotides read TGCGCCAGCAGCTTGGCCGCCATCGGAACGGGAAACACCATATATTTT.